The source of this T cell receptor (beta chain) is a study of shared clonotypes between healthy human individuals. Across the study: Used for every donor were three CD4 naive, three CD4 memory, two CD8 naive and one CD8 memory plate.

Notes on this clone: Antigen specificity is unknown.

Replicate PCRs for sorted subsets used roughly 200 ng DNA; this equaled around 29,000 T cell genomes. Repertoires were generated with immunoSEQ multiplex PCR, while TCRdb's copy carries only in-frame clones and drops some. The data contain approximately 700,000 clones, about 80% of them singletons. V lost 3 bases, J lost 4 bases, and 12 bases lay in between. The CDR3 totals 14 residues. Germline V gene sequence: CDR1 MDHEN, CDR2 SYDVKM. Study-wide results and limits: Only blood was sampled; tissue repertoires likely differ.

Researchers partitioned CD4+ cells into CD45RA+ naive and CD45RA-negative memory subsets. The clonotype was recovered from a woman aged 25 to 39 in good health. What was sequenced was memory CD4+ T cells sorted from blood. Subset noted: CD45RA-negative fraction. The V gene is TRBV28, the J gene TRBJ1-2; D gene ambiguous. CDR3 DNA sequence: TGTGCCAGCAGTTTCACTAGACCTGGCTATGGCTACACCTTC. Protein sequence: CASSFTRPGYGYTF.